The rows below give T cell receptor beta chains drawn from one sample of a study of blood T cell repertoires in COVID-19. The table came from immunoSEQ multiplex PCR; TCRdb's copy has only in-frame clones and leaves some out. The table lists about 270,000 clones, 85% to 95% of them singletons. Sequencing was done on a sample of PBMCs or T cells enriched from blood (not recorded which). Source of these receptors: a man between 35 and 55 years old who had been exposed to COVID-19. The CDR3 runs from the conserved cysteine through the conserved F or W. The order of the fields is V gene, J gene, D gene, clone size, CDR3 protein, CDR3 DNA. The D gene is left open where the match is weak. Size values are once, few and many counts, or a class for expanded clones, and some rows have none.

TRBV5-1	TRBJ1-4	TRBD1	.	CASSLTGGAYEKLFF	TGCGCCAGCAGCTTAACAGGGGGAGCGTATGAAAAACTGTTTTTT
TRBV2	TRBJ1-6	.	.	CASSGTSSYNSPLHF	TGTGCCAGCAGTGGTACCAGCTCCTATAATTCACCCCTCCACTTT
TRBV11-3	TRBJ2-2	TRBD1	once	CASSRDRGTGELFF	TGTGCCAGCAGTCGCGACAGGGGCACCGGGGAGCTGTTTTTT
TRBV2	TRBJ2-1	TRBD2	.	CAKTAPSGRGNEQFF	TGTGCCAAAACCGCGCCTAGCGGGAGGGGCAATGAGCAGTTCTTC
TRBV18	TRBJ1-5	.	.	CASSLQSTETPQHF	TGTGCCAGCTCACTCCAATCCACCGAGACACCGCAGCATTTT
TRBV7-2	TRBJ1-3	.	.	CASSLARQTSGNTIYF	TGTGCCAGCAGCTTAGCTCGACAAACCTCTGGAAACACCATATATTTT
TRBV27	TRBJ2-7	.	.	CASSLNSGPSYEQYF	TGTGCCAGCAGTTTAAATAGCGGCCCTTCCTACGAGCAGTACTTC
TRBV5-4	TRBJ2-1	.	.	CASSFLNEQFF	TGTGCCAGCAGCTTCTTGAATGAGCAGTTCTTC
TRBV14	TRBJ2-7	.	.	CASSPPRGNKEEQYF	TGTGCCAGCAGCCCTCCACGGGGGAACAAGGAAGAGCAGTACTTC
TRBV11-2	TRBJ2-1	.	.	CASSLESLASSYNEQFF	TGTGCCAGCAGCTTAGAATCTCTAGCGAGCTCCTACAATGAGCAGTTCTTC
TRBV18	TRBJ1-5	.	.	CASSLHRDGQPQHF	TGTGCCAGCTCACTCCACAGGGATGGCCAGCCCCAGCATTTT
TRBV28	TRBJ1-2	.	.	CASSLLPTGGYGYTF	TGTGCCAGCAGTTTACTCCCTACGGGGGGCTATGGCTACACCTTC
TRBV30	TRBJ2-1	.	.	CACTRVPEQFF	TGTGCCTGCACCAGGGTCCCCGAGCAGTTCTTC
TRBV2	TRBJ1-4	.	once	CARWTQNEKLFF	TGTGCCAGATGGACTCAAAATGAAAAACTGTTTTTT
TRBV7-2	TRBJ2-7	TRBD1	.	CASRRGTGITYEQYF	TGTGCCAGCCGTCGTGGGACAGGGATAACCTACGAGCAGTACTTC
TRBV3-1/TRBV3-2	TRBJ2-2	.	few	CASSQSNTGELFF	TGTGCCAGTTCACAATCGAACACCGGGGAGCTGTTTTTT
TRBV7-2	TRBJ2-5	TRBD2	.	CASSLLAGVVETQYF	TGTGCCAGCAGCTTACTAGCGGGAGTGGTTGAGACCCAGTACTTC